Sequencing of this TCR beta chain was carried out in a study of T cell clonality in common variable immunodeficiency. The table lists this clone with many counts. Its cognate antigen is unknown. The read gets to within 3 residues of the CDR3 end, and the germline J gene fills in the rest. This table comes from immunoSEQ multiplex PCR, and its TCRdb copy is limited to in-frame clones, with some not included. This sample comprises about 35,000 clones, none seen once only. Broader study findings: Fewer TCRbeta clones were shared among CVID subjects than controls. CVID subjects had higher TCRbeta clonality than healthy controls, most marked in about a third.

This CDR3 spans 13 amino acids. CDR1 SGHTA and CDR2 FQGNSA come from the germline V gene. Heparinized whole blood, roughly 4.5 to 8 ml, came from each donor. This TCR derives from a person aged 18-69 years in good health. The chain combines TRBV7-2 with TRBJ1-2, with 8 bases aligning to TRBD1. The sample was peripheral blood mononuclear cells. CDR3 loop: CASSRDRTGGYTF. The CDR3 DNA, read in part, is TGTGCCAGCAGCCGAGACCGGACAGGGGGC. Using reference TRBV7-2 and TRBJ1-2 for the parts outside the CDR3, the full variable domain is GAGVSQSPSNKVTEKGKDVELRCDPISGHTALYWYRQSLGQGLEFLIYFQGNSAPDKSGLPSDRFSAERTGGSVSTLTIQRTQQEDSAVYLCASSRDRTGGYTFGSGTRLTVV.